This is a list of T cell receptor beta chains from one sample in a study of blood T cell repertoires in COVID-19. Method: immunoSEQ multiplex PCR; TCRdb's copy keeps in-frame clones and lacks some. The table shows 200,000 or so clones, with over 75% occurring only once. The sequenced sample was PBMCs or T cells enriched from blood (not recorded which). All receptors come from a woman between 25 and 40 years old who had been exposed to COVID-19. Each CDR3 is given with its conserved first and last residue. Fields, in order: clone size, V gene, J gene, D gene, CDR3 DNA, CDR3 protein. A D gene is named only where the DNA matches it firmly. The size entry is marked missing in some rows and otherwise reads once, few, many or a size class.

>NA|TRBV29-1|TRBJ2-3|NA
TGCAGCGTTGATGCGGGGACAGATACGCAGTATTTT
CSVDAGTDTQYF
>NA|TRBV4-1|TRBJ2-2|NA
TGCGCCAGCAGCCAAGAGGTACAGAGAACCGGGGAGCTGTTTTTT
CASSQEVQRTGELFF
>NA|TRBV29-1|TRBJ1-2|NA
TGCAGCGTTCCGATGGCGGAGGACTATGGCTACACCTTC
CSVPMAEDYGYTF
>few|TRBV19|TRBJ1-2|NA
TGTGCCAGCATGACACCTAACTATGGCTACACCTTC
CASMTPNYGYTF
>NA|TRBV5-1|TRBJ2-5|NA
TGCGCCAGCAGCTTGGGTAAAGAGACCCAGTACTTC
CASSLGKETQYF
>NA|TRBV24-1|TRBJ2-6|TRBD1
TGTGCCACCAGTGATTCCTCACGGACAGGGAGTTGGATATCTGGGGCCAACGTCCTGACTTTC
CATSDSSRTGSWISGANVLTF
>few|TRBV6-5|TRBJ1-6|NA
TGTGCCAGCAGGTCACGACAGCCTTCACCCCTCCACTTT
CASRSRQPSPLHF
>NA|TRBV19|TRBJ2-2|NA
TGTGCCAGTAGTATAGATCTTTACAGTATCGGGGAGCTGTTTTTT
CASSIDLYSIGELFF
>NA|TRBV20-1|TRBJ1-5|TRBD1
TGCAGTGCTAGTGCAAACAGGGGTGCCTCAAATCAGCCCCAGCATTTT
CSASANRGASNQPQHF
>once|TRBV9|TRBJ2-1|NA
TGTGCCAGCAGCGTAGAGCTTACGTCTCACGGGAGCAATGAGCAGTTCTTC
CASSVELTSHGSNEQFF
>NA|TRBV6-6|TRBJ2-1|NA
TGTGCCAGCAGTTACTGGCTGCCGTCGGGGAATGAGCAGTTCTTC
CASSYWLPSGNEQFF
>few|TRBV19|TRBJ2-1|TRBD2
TGTGCCAGTAGTTTTCCCACTAGCGGGAGGGCCAATGAGCAGTTCTTC
CASSFPTSGRANEQFF
>once|TRBV28|TRBJ2-7|NA
TGTGCCAGCACTAGTCAGTACGAGCAGTACTTC
CASTSQYEQYF
>NA|TRBV28|TRBJ2-1|NA
TGTGCCAGCAGTTTGGGTAGAGGGAGCGAGCAGTTCTTC
CASSLGRGSEQFF
>NA|TRBV28|TRBJ2-7|TRBD2
TGTGCCAGCAGTTGGGGACTAGCGGGAGTCTCCGAGCAGTACTTC
CASSWGLAGVSEQYF
>NA|TRBV6-5|TRBJ1-4|NA
TGTGCCAGCAGTTACTCATGGGGGGCAACTAATGAAAAACTGTTTTTT
CASSYSWGATNEKLFF
>NA|TRBV6-1|TRBJ1-2|TRBD1
TGTGCCAGCAGTGATGTTCGGGACAGGCTGCGGGGCTACACCTTC
CASSDVRDRLRGYTF
>NA|TRBV6-5|TRBJ2-1|NA
TGTGCCAGCAGTTTCAATCCGGGGGTTGAGCAGTTCTTC
CASSFNPGVEQFF
>NA|TRBV12-5|TRBJ1-5|NA
TGTGCTAGTGGTTTGGTATCAGGGAGGGTAGAACAGCCCCAGCATTTT
CASGLVSGRVEQPQHF
>NA|TRBV11-2|TRBJ2-1|TRBD2
TGTGCCAGCAGCTCCCGACTAGCGGGAGTTCAGGAGGAGCAGTTCTTC
CASSSRLAGVQEEQFF
>NA|TRBV28|TRBJ1-6|NA
TGTGCCAGCAGTTCCATTCAGGGGTTCATTAATTCACCCCTCCACTTT
CASSSIQGFINSPLHF
>NA|TRBV5-1|TRBJ2-1|TRBD2
TGCGCCAGCAGCGAGACTAGCGGGAGTTACAATGAGCAGTTCTTC
CASSETSGSYNEQFF
>NA|TRBV2|TRBJ2-2|TRBD2
TGTGCCAGCAGTGAAGAACTAGCGGGAGTAGTCGGGGAGCTGTTTTTT
CASSEELAGVVGELFF
>NA|TRBV27|TRBJ1-2|NA
TGTGCCAGCAGTCCGGGACACTCTGGCTACACCTTC
CASSPGHSGYTF
>NA|TRBV18|TRBJ1-5|NA
TGTGCCAGCACCCCGGGGAGGGGTAATCAGCCCCAGCATTTT
CASTPGRGNQPQHF
>NA|TRBV7-9|TRBJ2-5|TRBD1
TGTGCCAGCAACCCGGGACAGGGTTTCGGGGAGACCCAGTACTTC
CASNPGQGFGETQYF
>once|TRBV3-1/TRBV3-2|TRBJ2-7|TRBD1
TGTGCCAGCAGCCAAGGGACAGGTAACGGCGAGCAGTACTTC
CASSQGTGNGEQYF
>NA|TRBV7-9|TRBJ2-7|TRBD2
TGTGCCAGCAGCTTAACTAGCGGGAGGCTCTACGAGCAGTACTTC
CASSLTSGRLYEQYF
>NA|TRBV13|TRBJ1-1|NA
TGTGCCAGCAGCGCCCTGGGGGCGCGGAAAACTGAAGCTTTCTTT
CASSALGARKTEAFF
>NA|TRBV30|TRBJ2-7|NA
TGTGCCTGGAGTACAACCTACGAGCAGTACTTC
CAWSTTYEQYF
>NA|TRBV3-1/TRBV3-2|TRBJ2-7|NA
TGTGCCAGCAGCCAAGATTGGCGGGACGCCGCGGGGACCTACGAGCAGTACTTC
CASSQDWRDAAGTYEQYF
>NA|TRBV18|TRBJ1-1|NA
TGTGCCAGCTCACGACAGATGAACACTGAAGCTTTCTTT
CASSRQMNTEAFF
>NA|TRBV5-1|TRBJ2-7|TRBD2
TGCGCCAGCAGCTTGGGTACTAGCGGATCTTACGAGCAGTACTTC
CASSLGTSGSYEQYF
>NA|TRBV6-1|TRBJ2-5|NA
TGTGCCAGCAGTGATTCCGTTCTCCAAGAGACCCAGTACTTC
CASSDSVLQETQYF
>NA|TRBV5-5|TRBJ2-7|NA
TGTGCCAGCAGCCCCCCAGTGCGGGGCCTTGGCGAGCAGTACTTC
CASSPPVRGLGEQYF
>once|TRBV5-1|TRBJ2-1|TRBD1
TGCGCCAGCAGCTTGGCCGAGACAGGGGTTCATGAGCAGTTCTTC
CASSLAETGVHEQFF
>NA|TRBV9|TRBJ2-5|TRBD2
TGTGCCAGCAGCAAGACGGGACTAGCGGGACAAGAGACCCAGTACTTC
CASSKTGLAGQETQYF
>NA|TRBV7-6|TRBJ2-1|TRBD2
TGTGCCAGCAGCTTAGAGGGAACTAGCGGAGGGCAAAGGTTCTTC
CASSLEGTSGGQRFF
>NA|TRBV18|TRBJ1-5|NA
TGTGCCAGCTCACCACGCGAAAATCAGCCCCAGCATTTT
CASSPRENQPQHF